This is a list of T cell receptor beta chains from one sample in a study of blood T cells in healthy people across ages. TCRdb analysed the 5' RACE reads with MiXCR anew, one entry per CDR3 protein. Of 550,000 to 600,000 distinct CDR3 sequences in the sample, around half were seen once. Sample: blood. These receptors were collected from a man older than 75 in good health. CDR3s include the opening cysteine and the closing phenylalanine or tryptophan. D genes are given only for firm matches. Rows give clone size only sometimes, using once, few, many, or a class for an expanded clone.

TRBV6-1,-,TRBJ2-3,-,CASGSTRSTDTQYF,TGTGCCAGCGGGTCGACTAGAAGCACAGATACGCAGTATTTT
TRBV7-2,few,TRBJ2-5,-,CASSSRPRQGTQYF,TGTGCCAGCAGCTCGAGGCCCAGGCAAGGGACCCAGTACTTC
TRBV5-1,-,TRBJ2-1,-,CASSTGTPSSYNEQFF,TGCGCCAGCAGCACCGGGACACCTAGCTCCTACAATGAGCAGTTCTTC
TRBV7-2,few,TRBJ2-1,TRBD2,CASSLRTSGGRYNEQFF,TGTGCCAGCAGCTTAAGGACTAGCGGGGGCCGGTACAATGAGCAGTTCTTC
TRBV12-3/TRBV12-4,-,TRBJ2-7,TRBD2,CASSSWTSDASYEQYF,TGTGCCAGCAGTTCCTGGACTAGCGACGCCTCCTACGAGCAGTACTTC
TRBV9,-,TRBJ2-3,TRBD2,CASSARLAGKDTQYF,TGTGCCAGCAGCGCCCGACTAGCGGGGAAAGATACGCAGTATTTT
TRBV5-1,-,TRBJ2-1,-,CASSLVFNEQFF,TGCGCCAGCAGCTTGGTGTTCAATGAGCAGTTCTTC
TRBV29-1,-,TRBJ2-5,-,CSSVGASGKQETQYF,TGCAGCTCTGTGGGGGCCAGCGGTAAGCAAGAGACCCAGTACTTC
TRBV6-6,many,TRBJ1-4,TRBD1,CASSYEGQEYEKLFF,TGTGCCAGCAGTTACGAGGGACAGGAGTATGAAAAACTGTTTTTT
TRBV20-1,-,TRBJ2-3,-,CSASGTPSTDTQYF,TGCAGTGCATCCGGGACTCCCTCCACAGATACGCAGTATTTT
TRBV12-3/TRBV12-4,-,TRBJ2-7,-,CASNTTLPYEQYF,TGTGCCAGCAACACTACACTGCCCTACGAGCAGTACTTC
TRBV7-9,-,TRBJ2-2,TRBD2,CASSPGRGTGELFF,TGTGCCAGCAGCCCAGGGCGGGGGACCGGGGAGCTGTTTTTT
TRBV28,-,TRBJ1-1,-,CASSPNSQRDEAFF,TGTGCCAGCAGTCCTAACTCACAGCGTGATGAAGCTTTCTTT
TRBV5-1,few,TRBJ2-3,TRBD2,CASSPLAGGTTDTQYF,TGCGCCAGCAGCCCCTTAGCGGGAGGGACCACAGATACGCAGTATTTT
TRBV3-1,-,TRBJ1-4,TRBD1,CASSQDLTGEKLFF,TGTGCCAGCAGCCAAGATCTGACAGGGGAAAAACTGTTTTTT
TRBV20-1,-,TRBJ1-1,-,CSAEGSYTEAFF,TGCAGTGCTGAGGGATCATACACTGAAGCTTTCTTT
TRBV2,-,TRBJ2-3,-,CASSEPGGKADTQYF,TGTGCCAGCAGTGAACCGGGGGGCAAGGCAGATACGCAGTATTTT
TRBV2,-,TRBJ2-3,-,CASSGGWASTDTQYF,TGTGCCAGCAGTGGAGGTTGGGCTAGCACAGATACGCAGTATTTT
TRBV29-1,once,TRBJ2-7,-,CSVAPFYGGETQYF,TGCAGCGTTGCCCCTTTTTACGGAGGGGAAACCCAGTACTTC
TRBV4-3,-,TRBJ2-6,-,CASSQERAAWANVLTF,TGCGCCAGCAGCCAAGAAAGGGCAGCTTGGGCCAACGTCCTGACTTTC
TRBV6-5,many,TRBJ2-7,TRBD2,CASSDREGHEQYF,TGTGCCAGCAGTGACCGGGAGGGCCACGAGCAGTACTTC
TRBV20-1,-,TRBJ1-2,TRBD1,CSARDRAGGSGGYTF,TGCAGTGCTAGAGATCGGGCAGGGGGCTCGGGGGGCTACACCTTC
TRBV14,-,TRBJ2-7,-,CASSQASSYNEQYF,TGTGCCAGCAGCCAGGCTAGCTCCTACAATGAGCAGTACTTC
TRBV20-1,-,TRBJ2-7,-,CSARSRDGLYEQYF,TGCAGTGCTAGATCCCGGGACGGCCTCTACGAGCAGTACTTC
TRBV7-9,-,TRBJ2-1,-,CASSLGAGQRYNGQFF,TGTGCCAGCAGCTTAGGTGCGGGACAGAGATACAATGGGCAGTTCTTC
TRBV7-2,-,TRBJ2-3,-,CASSLTRRGLAMSDTQYF,TGTGCCAGCAGCTTAACGCGGAGGGGGCTAGCGATGTCGGATACGCAGTATTTT
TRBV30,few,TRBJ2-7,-,CAWRGRDRSYEQYF,TGTGCCTGGAGAGGGAGGGACAGATCCTACGAGCAGTACTTC